Below, 7 T cell receptor beta chains from the same sample are listed, as sequenced in a study of cytomegalovirus exposure and HLA in healthy donors. A multiplex PCR was run with 60 Vbeta primers and 13 Jbeta primers. The data were produced by immunoSEQ multiplex PCR, yet TCRdb's version contains in-frame clones alone and is incomplete. This sample has 90,000 to 120,000 clones, with roughly four fifths found just once. The sample consisted of PBMCs. The receptors stem from a male donor in good health and CMV-seropositive.

This clone came up a few times. The chain links TRBV18 to TRBJ2-3, with 8 bases lining up with TRBD1. This CDR3 is 15 amino acids long. Germline V gene data show CDR1 as KGHSH and CDR2 as LQKENI. V lost 3 bases and J lost 1; bases outside the gene matches: 3. The CDR3 here is CASSPTDRGTDTQYF. The DNA of the CDR3 is TGTGCCAGCTCACCTACGGACAGGGGCACAGATACGCAGTATTTT.

V is TRBV6-4 and J is TRBJ2-3; D is possibly TRBD2 (6 bases). The CDR3 length is 14 residues. Trimming removed 0 bases at V and 5 bases at J, with 9 bases between. Germline CDR1 is MRHNA and CDR2 is SNTAGT. CDR3 DNA: TGTGCCAGCAGTGACTCGGGGGGTAGAGATACGCAGTATTTT. This sequence encodes CASSDSGGRDTQYF.

The rearrangement joins TRBV7-9 to TRBJ2-2; D uncertain. V lost 7 bases and J lost 7, with 7 bases in between. There are 11 residues in the CDR3. The germline CDR1 and CDR2 sequences are SEHNR and FQNEAQ (reference sequence). This CDR3 is CASNKYGELFF. The CDR3 region has the DNA TGTGCCAGCAACAAATACGGGGAGCTGTTTTTT.

This rearrangement joins TRBV12-5 to TRBJ2-1; possibly TRBD1 for D (7 bases). In germline, CDR1 is LGHNT, CDR2 FRNRAP. V gave up 6 bases and J gave up 8 bases, with 11 bases separating them. CDR3 length: 12 amino acids. Here the CDR3 reads CASGQGEDEQFF. DNA of the CDR3: TGTGCTAGTGGCCAGGGGGAGGATGAGCAGTTCTTC.

This chain links TRBV15 with TRBJ1-1, with a weak D call TRBD1 (5 bases). Germline V gene sequence: CDR1 LNHNV, CDR2 YYDKDF (reference sequence). Trimming shortened V by 5 bases and J by 5 bases, and 12 bases separated the two germline ends. The CDR3 is made up of 13 amino acids. As DNA, the CDR3 is TGTGCCACCAGCGTCGGACATAATACTGAAGCTTTCTTT. This gives the protein CATSVGHNTEAFF.

This clone was detected a few times. This chain connects TRBV5-6 to TRBJ1-2, with 8 bases aligning to TRBD1. The junction had 4 bases not matched to a gene; V was cut back by 2 bases and J by 4 bases. This CDR3 is built from 14 residues. The germline V gene has CDR1 SGHDT and CDR2 YYEEEE. The CDR3, as DNA: TGTGCCAGCAGCTTCACAGGGGGGACCTATGGCTACACCTTC. It encodes CASSFTGGTYGYTF.

V and J are TRBV6-1 and TRBJ1-6, with a weak D call TRBD1 (6 bases). The CDR3 covers 15 residues. From germline, CDR1 is MNHNS and CDR2 SASEGT. The ends were cut back, 7 bases at V and 10 bases at J, with 20 bases in the middle. The CDR3 DNA reads as TGTGCCAGCAACATATCTCCAGGGGAAGGATCACCCCTCCACTTT. Translating gives CASNISPGEGSPLHF.